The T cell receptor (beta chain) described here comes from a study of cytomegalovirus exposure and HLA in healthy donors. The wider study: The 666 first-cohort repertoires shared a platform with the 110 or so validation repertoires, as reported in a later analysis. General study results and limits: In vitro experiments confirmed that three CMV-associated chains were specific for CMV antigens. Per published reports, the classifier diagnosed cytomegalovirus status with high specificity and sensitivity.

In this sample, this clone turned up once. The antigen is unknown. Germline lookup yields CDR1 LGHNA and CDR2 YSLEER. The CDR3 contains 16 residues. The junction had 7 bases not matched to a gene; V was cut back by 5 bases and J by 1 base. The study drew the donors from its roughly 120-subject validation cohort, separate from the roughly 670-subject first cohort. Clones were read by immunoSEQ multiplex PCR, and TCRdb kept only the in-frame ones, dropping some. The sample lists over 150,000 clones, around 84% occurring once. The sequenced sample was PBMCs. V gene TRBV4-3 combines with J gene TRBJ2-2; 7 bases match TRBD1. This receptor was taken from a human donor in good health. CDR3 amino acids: CASSASGTVNTGELFF. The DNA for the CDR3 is TGCGCCAGCAGCGCATCCGGGACAGTGAACACCGGGGAGCTGTTTTTT.